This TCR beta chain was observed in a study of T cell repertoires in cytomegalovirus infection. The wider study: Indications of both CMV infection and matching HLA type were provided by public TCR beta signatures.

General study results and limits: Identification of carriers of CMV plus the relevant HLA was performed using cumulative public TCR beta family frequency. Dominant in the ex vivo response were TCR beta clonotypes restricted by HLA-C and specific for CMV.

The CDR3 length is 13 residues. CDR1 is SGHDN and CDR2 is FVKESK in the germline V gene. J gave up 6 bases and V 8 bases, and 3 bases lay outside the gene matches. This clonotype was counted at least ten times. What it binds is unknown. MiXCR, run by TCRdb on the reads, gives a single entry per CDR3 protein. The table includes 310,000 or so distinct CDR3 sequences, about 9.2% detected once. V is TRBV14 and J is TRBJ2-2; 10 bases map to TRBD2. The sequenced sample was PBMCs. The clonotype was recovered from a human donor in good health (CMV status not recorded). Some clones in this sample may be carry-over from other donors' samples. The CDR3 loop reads CASGTSEPGELFF. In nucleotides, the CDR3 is TGTGCCAGCGGGACTAGCGAACCCGGGGAGCTGTTTTTT.